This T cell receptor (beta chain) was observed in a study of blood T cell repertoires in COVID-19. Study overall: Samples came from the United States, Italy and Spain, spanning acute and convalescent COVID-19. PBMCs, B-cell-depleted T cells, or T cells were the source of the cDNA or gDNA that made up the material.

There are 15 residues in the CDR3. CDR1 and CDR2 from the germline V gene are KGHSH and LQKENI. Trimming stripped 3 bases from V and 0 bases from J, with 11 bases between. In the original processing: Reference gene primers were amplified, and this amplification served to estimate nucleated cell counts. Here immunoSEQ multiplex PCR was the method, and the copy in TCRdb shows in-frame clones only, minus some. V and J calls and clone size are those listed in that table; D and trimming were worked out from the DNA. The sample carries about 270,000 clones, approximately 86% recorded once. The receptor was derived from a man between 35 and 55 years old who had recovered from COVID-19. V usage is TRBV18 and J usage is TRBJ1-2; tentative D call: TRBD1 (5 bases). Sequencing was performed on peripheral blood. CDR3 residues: CASSPPGGANYGYTF. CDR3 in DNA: TGTGCCAGCTCACCTCCCGGGGGGGCTAACTATGGCTACACCTTC.